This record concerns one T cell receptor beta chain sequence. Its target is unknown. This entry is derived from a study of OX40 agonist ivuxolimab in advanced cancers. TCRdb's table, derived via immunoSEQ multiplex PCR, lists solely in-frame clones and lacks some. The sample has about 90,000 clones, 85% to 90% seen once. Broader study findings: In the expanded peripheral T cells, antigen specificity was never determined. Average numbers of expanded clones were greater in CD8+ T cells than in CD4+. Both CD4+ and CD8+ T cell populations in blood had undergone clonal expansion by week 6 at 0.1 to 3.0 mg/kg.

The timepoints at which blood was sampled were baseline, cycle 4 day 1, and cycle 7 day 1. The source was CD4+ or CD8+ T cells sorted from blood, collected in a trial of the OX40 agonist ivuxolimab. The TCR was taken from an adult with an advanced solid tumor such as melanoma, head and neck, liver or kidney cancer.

The CDR3 protein is CASSPPPGGSYEQYF. In nucleotides, the CDR3 is TGTGCCAGCAGCCCCCCCCCAGGGGGCTCCTACGAGCAGTACTTC. V gene TRBV7-6 combines with J gene TRBJ2-7, with 7 bases that match TRBD1. This CDR3 has 15 residues. V gave up 5 bases and J gave up 0 bases; unmatched junction bases: 7. The germline V gene encodes CDR1 SGHVS and CDR2 FNYEAQ.